This is a list of T cell receptor beta chains from one sample in a study of response to subunit inactivated influenza vaccine. MiXCR, run by TCRdb on the RT-PCR reads, gives a single entry per CDR3 protein. The repertoire holds a few hundred thousand distinct CDR3 sequences, with 14% as singletons. The source material was PBMCs from blood, sampled approximately 12 days after vaccination. Source of these receptors: a man in his fifties who received an inactivated influenza vaccine. Each CDR3 is given with its conserved first and last residue. The D gene is left open where the match is weak. A clone size is listed for some rows: how often the clone was seen (once, few, many), or a class if it is expanded.

cdr3_length: 15; clone_size: NA; v_call: TRBV6-5; j_call: TRBJ1-6; d_call: NA; cdr3_aa: CASSFLRAPRSPLHF; cdr3_nt: TGTGCCAGCAGTTTCCTCAGGGCGCCGCGGTCACCCCTCCACTTT
cdr3_length: 16; clone_size: many; v_call: TRBV4-1; j_call: TRBJ2-3; d_call: NA; cdr3_aa: CASSRSRGSYTDTQYF; cdr3_nt: TGCGCCAGCAGCCGCTCGAGGGGGTCCTACACAGATACGCAGTATTTT
cdr3_length: 15; clone_size: NA; v_call: TRBV7-9; j_call: TRBJ1-4; d_call: TRBD1; cdr3_aa: CASNLPGQGDEKLFF; cdr3_nt: TGTGCCAGCAACTTACCCGGACAGGGGGATGAAAAACTGTTTTTT
cdr3_length: 16; clone_size: NA; v_call: TRBV9; j_call: TRBJ2-4; d_call: TRBD2; cdr3_aa: CASSVRAGGPVDIQYF; cdr3_nt: TGTGCCAGCAGCGTTAGAGCGGGAGGGCCTGTGGACATTCAGTACTTC
cdr3_length: 15; clone_size: NA; v_call: TRBV4-3; j_call: TRBJ2-2; d_call: NA; cdr3_aa: CASSQGQRNSGELFF; cdr3_nt: TGCGCCAGCAGCCAAGGTCAGCGGAACAGCGGGGAGCTGTTTTTT
cdr3_length: 14; clone_size: NA; v_call: TRBV12-3/TRBV12-4; j_call: TRBJ1-5; d_call: NA; cdr3_aa: CASSRGRSNQPQHF; cdr3_nt: TGTGCCAGCAGTAGGGGACGGAGCAATCAGCCCCAGCATTTT
cdr3_length: 18; clone_size: NA; v_call: TRBV29-1; j_call: TRBJ2-6; d_call: NA; cdr3_aa: CSVERRLPFSSGANVLTF; cdr3_nt: TGCAGCGTTGAACGCAGGTTACCATTTAGCTCTGGGGCCAACGTCCTGACTTTC
cdr3_length: 15; clone_size: NA; v_call: TRBV7-2; j_call: TRBJ2-2; d_call: TRBD1; cdr3_aa: CASSPGTVSTGELFF; cdr3_nt: TGTGCCAGCAGCCCTGGGACAGTATCCACCGGGGAGCTGTTTTTT
cdr3_length: 11; clone_size: few; v_call: TRBV20-1; j_call: TRBJ2-1; d_call: NA; cdr3_aa: CSAPIYPSQFF; cdr3_nt: TGCAGTGCGCCCATTTATCCTTCGCAGTTCTTC
cdr3_length: 12; clone_size: few; v_call: TRBV12-3/TRBV12-4; j_call: TRBJ1-6; d_call: NA; cdr3_aa: CASSLPLAPLHF; cdr3_nt: TGTGCCAGCAGTTTACCCCTAGCACCCCTCCACTTT
cdr3_length: 14; clone_size: few; v_call: TRBV5-1; j_call: TRBJ1-6; d_call: NA; cdr3_aa: CASSPGAAAAPLHF; cdr3_nt: TGCGCCAGCAGCCCCGGGGCCGCCGCGGCACCCCTCCACTTT
cdr3_length: 13; clone_size: many; v_call: TRBV29-1; j_call: TRBJ2-7; d_call: NA; cdr3_aa: CSFMLGSSYEQYF; cdr3_nt: TGCAGCTTCATGCTAGGAAGCTCCTACGAGCAGTACTTC
cdr3_length: 10; clone_size: few; v_call: TRBV11-2; j_call: TRBJ2-7; d_call: NA; cdr3_aa: CASSLAGSRF; cdr3_nt: TGTGCCAGCAGCTTAGCGGGGTCGCGCTTC
cdr3_length: 16; clone_size: NA; v_call: TRBV14; j_call: TRBJ2-3; d_call: NA; cdr3_aa: CASSQVRRPSTDTQYF; cdr3_nt: TGTGCCAGCAGCCAAGTCCGGCGCCCTAGCACAGATACGCAGTATTTT
cdr3_length: 15; clone_size: NA; v_call: TRBV10-3; j_call: TRBJ2-3; d_call: TRBD2; cdr3_aa: CAISEGTSSKDTQYF; cdr3_nt: TGTGCCATCAGTGAAGGGACTAGCAGTAAAGATACGCAGTATTTT
cdr3_length: 16; clone_size: few; v_call: TRBV5-1; j_call: TRBJ1-1; d_call: TRBD1; cdr3_aa: CASSNGDSRIGTEAFF; cdr3_nt: TGCGCCAGCAGCAACGGGGACAGCCGGATTGGCACTGAAGCTTTCTTT
cdr3_length: 15; clone_size: few; v_call: TRBV24-1; j_call: TRBJ2-2; d_call: NA; cdr3_aa: CATSDWTRPTGELFF; cdr3_nt: TGTGCCACCAGTGACTGGACACGACCGACCGGGGAGCTGTTTTTT
cdr3_length: 16; clone_size: many; v_call: TRBV7-2; j_call: TRBJ2-2; d_call: TRBD2; cdr3_aa: CASSLTSGSNTGELFF; cdr3_nt: TGTGCCAGCAGCCTAACTAGCGGATCGAACACCGGGGAGCTGTTTTTT
cdr3_length: 15; clone_size: few; v_call: TRBV28; j_call: TRBJ1-2; d_call: TRBD1; cdr3_aa: CASSQGQGDDYGYTF; cdr3_nt: TGTGCCAGCAGTCAGGGACAGGGGGACGACTATGGCTACACCTTC
cdr3_length: 16; clone_size: once; v_call: TRBV5-4; j_call: TRBJ2-3; d_call: TRBD2; cdr3_aa: CASRSSGSRRTDTQYF; cdr3_nt: TGTGCCAGCAGAAGTAGCGGGAGTAGACGCACAGATACGCAGTATTTT
cdr3_length: 12; clone_size: many; v_call: TRBV7-9; j_call: TRBJ2-7; d_call: NA; cdr3_aa: CASSPPVYEQYF; cdr3_nt: TGTGCCAGCAGCCCGCCGGTCTACGAGCAGTACTTC
cdr3_length: 13; clone_size: NA; v_call: TRBV29-1; j_call: TRBJ2-7; d_call: NA; cdr3_aa: CSVDGLAGGVQYF; cdr3_nt: TGCAGCGTTGATGGGCTAGCCGGAGGCGTGCAGTACTTC
cdr3_length: 13; clone_size: few; v_call: TRBV5-4; j_call: TRBJ2-5; d_call: NA; cdr3_aa: CASSFTGLETQYF; cdr3_nt: TGTGCCAGCAGTTTTACAGGGCTCGAGACCCAGTACTTC
cdr3_length: 15; clone_size: few; v_call: TRBV12-3/TRBV12-4; j_call: TRBJ2-3; d_call: TRBD1; cdr3_aa: CASRLDRGRTDTQYF; cdr3_nt: TGTGCCAGCAGACTCGACAGGGGGCGAACAGATACGCAGTATTTT
cdr3_length: 14; clone_size: NA; v_call: TRBV20-1; j_call: TRBJ2-3; d_call: TRBD2; cdr3_aa: CSAAQAGGWYTQYF; cdr3_nt: TGCAGTGCCGCACAAGCGGGAGGGTGGTATACGCAGTATTTT
cdr3_length: 11; clone_size: few; v_call: TRBV6-5; j_call: TRBJ2-7; d_call: NA; cdr3_aa: CATGGPYEQYF; cdr3_nt: TGTGCCACCGGGGGACCCTACGAGCAGTACTTC
cdr3_length: 17; clone_size: NA; v_call: TRBV5-1; j_call: TRBJ2-5; d_call: TRBD2; cdr3_aa: CASSDGLAGGLMETQYF; cdr3_nt: TGCGCCAGCAGCGACGGACTAGCGGGAGGGCTTATGGAGACCCAGTACTTC
cdr3_length: 13; clone_size: few; v_call: TRBV11-2; j_call: TRBJ2-7; d_call: NA; cdr3_aa: CASSSSNTYEQYF; cdr3_nt: TGTGCCAGCAGCTCCAGTAACACCTACGAGCAGTACTTC
cdr3_length: 12; clone_size: few; v_call: TRBV5-5; j_call: TRBJ2-5; d_call: TRBD1; cdr3_aa: CASSLGQGARDF; cdr3_nt: TGTGCCAGCAGCTTGGGACAGGGGGCGAGGGACTTC
cdr3_length: 19; clone_size: few; v_call: TRBV5-1; j_call: TRBJ1-1; d_call: TRBD1; cdr3_aa: CASSLGSGTGFRRGTEAFF; cdr3_nt: TGCGCCAGCAGCTTGGGCTCGGGGACAGGGTTTAGGAGGGGGACTGAAGCTTTCTTT
cdr3_length: 17; clone_size: many; v_call: TRBV29-1; j_call: TRBJ2-3; d_call: TRBD2; cdr3_aa: CSVEVIRREGLTDTQYF; cdr3_nt: TGCAGCGTTGAAGTAATCCGGCGGGAGGGCCTGACAGATACGCAGTATTTT
cdr3_length: 16; clone_size: NA; v_call: TRBV2; j_call: TRBJ2-2; d_call: TRBD1; cdr3_aa: CASSESQGAITGELFF; cdr3_nt: TGTGCCAGCAGTGAATCTCAGGGGGCAATAACCGGGGAGCTGTTTTTT
cdr3_length: 14; clone_size: NA; v_call: TRBV12-3/TRBV12-4; j_call: TRBJ2-5; d_call: TRBD2; cdr3_aa: CASNVAGDRETQSF; cdr3_nt: TGTGCCAGCAACGTAGCGGGAGATAGGGAGACCCAGTCCTTC
cdr3_length: 15; clone_size: NA; v_call: TRBV20-1; j_call: TRBJ2-1; d_call: TRBD2; cdr3_aa: CSARDPLAGGGKQFF; cdr3_nt: TGCAGTGCTAGAGACCCACTAGCGGGAGGGGGGAAGCAGTTCTTC
cdr3_length: 12; clone_size: many; v_call: TRBV18; j_call: TRBJ2-2; d_call: NA; cdr3_aa: CASSPRTGELFF; cdr3_nt: TGTGCCAGCTCACCGCGGACCGGGGAGCTGTTTTTT
cdr3_length: 16; clone_size: NA; v_call: TRBV3-1; j_call: TRBJ2-1; d_call: TRBD2; cdr3_aa: CASSQEAGQPYNEQFF; cdr3_nt: TGTGCCAGCAGCCAAGAAGCGGGGCAACCATACAATGAGCAGTTCTTC
cdr3_length: 14; clone_size: many; v_call: TRBV20-1; j_call: TRBJ1-2; d_call: TRBD1; cdr3_aa: CSAGDRVVGYGYTF; cdr3_nt: TGCAGTGCTGGCGACAGGGTGGTGGGCTATGGCTACACCTTC
cdr3_length: 15; clone_size: few; v_call: TRBV7-8; j_call: TRBJ2-7; d_call: TRBD2; cdr3_aa: CASSLGYRGDYEQYF; cdr3_nt: TGTGCCAGCAGCTTAGGTTATCGGGGGGACTACGAGCAGTACTTC
cdr3_length: 15; clone_size: NA; v_call: TRBV15; j_call: TRBJ2-5; d_call: NA; cdr3_aa: CATSRDLRRQETQYF; cdr3_nt: TGTGCCACCAGCAGAGACCTGAGACGCCAAGAGACCCAGTACTTC
cdr3_length: 17; clone_size: NA; v_call: TRBV7-2; j_call: TRBJ2-1; d_call: TRBD2; cdr3_aa: CASSFGVAGGRYNEQFF; cdr3_nt: TGTGCCAGCAGCTTTGGAGTAGCGGGGGGGCGGTACAATGAGCAGTTCTTC
cdr3_length: 13; clone_size: NA; v_call: TRBV2; j_call: TRBJ1-1; d_call: NA; cdr3_aa: CASSREKATEAFF; cdr3_nt: TGTGCCAGCAGCCGGGAAAAAGCCACTGAAGCTTTCTTT